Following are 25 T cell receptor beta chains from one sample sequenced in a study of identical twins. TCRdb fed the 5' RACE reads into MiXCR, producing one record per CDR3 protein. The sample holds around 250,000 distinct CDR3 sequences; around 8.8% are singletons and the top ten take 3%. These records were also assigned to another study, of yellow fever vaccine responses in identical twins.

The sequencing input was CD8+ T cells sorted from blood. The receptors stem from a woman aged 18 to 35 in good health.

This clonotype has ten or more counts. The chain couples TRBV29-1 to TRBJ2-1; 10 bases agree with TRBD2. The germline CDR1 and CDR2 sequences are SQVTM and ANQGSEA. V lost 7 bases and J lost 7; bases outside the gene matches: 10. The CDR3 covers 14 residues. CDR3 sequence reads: CSGILAGFSNEQFF. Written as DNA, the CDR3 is TGCAGCGGGATACTAGCGGGATTTTCGAATGAGCAGTTCTTC.

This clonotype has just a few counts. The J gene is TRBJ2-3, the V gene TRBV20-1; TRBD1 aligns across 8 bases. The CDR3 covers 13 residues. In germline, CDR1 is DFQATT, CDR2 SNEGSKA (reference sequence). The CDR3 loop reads CSTGQGAWDAQYF. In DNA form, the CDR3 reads TGCTCTACGGGGCAGGGGGCATGGGATGCGCAGTATTTT.

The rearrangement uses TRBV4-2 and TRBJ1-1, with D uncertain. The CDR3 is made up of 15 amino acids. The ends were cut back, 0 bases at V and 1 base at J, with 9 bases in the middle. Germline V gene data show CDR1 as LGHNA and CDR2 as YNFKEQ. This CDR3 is CASSQEAGENTEAFF. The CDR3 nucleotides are TGTGCCAGCAGCCAAGAGGCGGGAGAGAACACTGAAGCTTTCTTT.

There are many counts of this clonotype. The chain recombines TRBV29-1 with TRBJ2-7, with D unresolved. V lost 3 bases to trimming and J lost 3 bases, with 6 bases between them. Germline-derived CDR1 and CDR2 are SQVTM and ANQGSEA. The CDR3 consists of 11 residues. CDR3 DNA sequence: TGCAGCGTTGATATAGGCTACGAGCAGTACTTC. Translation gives CSVDIGYEQYF.

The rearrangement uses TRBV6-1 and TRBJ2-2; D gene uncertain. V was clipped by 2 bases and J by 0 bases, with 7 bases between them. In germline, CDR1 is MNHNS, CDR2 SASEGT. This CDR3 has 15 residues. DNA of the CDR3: TGTGCCAGCAGTGAACACGGTGCGAACACCGGGGAGCTGTTTTTT. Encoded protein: CASSEHGANTGELFF.

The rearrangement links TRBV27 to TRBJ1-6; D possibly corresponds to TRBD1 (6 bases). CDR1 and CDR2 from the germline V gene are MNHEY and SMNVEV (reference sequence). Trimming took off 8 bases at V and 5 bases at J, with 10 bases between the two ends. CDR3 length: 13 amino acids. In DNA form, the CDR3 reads TGTGCCAGCCGCGGGACAAATAATTCACCCCTCCACTTT. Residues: CASRGTNNSPLHF.

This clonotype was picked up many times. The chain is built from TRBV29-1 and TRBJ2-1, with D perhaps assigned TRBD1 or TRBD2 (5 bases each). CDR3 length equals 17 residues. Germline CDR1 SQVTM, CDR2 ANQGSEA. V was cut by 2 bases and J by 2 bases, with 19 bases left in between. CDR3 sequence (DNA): TGCAGCGTTGAATTTCCTAACAGTTGGGGACCCTACAATGAGCAGTTCTTC. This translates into CSVEFPNSWGPYNEQFF.

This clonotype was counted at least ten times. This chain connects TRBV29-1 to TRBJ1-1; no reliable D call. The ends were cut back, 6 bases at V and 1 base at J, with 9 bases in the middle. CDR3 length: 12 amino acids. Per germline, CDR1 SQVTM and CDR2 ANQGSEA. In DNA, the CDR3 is TGCAGCGTGGAAACAGCGAACACTGAAGCTTTCTTT. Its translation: CSVETANTEAFF.

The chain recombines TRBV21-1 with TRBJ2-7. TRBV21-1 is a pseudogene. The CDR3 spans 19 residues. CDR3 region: CASSKSHPDFSRQPYEQYF. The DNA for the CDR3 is TGTGCCAGCAGCAAATCTCACCCCGACTTCTCACGACAGCCCTACGAGCAGTACTTC.

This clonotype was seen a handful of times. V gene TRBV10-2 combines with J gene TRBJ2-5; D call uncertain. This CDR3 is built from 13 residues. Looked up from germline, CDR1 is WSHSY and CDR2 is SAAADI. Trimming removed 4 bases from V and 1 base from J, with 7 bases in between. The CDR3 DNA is TGCGCCAGCAGTGGGCTAGGCCAAGAGACCCAGTACTTC. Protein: CASSGLGQETQYF.

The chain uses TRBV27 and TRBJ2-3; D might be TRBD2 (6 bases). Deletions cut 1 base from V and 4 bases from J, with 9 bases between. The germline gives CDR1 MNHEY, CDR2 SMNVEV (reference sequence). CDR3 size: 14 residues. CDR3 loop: CASSLLLAPDTQYF. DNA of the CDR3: TGTGCCAGCAGTTTATTACTAGCCCCAGATACGCAGTATTTT.

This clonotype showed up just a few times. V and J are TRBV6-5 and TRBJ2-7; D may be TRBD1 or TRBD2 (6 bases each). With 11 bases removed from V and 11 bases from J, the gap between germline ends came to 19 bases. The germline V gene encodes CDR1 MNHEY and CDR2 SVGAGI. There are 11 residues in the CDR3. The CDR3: CAGGPYHDEYF. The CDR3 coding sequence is TGTGCCGGGGGGCCTTACCATGACGAGTACTTC.

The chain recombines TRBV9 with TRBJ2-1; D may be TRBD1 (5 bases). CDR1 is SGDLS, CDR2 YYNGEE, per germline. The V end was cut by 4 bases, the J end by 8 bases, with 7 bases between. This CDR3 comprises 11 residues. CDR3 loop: CASSRRDEQFF. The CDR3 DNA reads TGTGCCAGCAGCCGCAGGGATGAGCAGTTCTTC. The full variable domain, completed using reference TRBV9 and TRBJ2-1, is DSGVTQTPKHLITATGQRVTLRCSPRSGDLSVYWYQQSLDQGLQFLIQYYNGEERAKGNILERFSAQQFPDLHSELNLSSLELGDSALYFCASSRRDEQFFGPGTRLTVL.

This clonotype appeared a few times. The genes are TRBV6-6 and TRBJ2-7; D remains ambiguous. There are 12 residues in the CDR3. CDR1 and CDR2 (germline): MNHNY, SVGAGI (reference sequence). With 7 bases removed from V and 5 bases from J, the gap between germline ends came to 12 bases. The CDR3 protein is CASNSLLNEQYF. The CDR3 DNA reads TGTGCCAGCAACTCGCTCCTTAACGAGCAGTACTTC.

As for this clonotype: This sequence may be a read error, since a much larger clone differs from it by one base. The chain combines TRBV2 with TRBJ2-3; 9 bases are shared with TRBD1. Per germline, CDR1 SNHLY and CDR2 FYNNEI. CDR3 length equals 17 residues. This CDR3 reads CAISSRWTGERTDTQYF. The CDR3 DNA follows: TGTGCCATCAGTTCTAGGTGGACAGGGGAGAGGACAGATACGCAGTATTTT.

The CDR3 sequence: CSARDVAGVNAGELFF. CDR3 sequence (DNA): TGCAGTGCTAGAGATGTGGCAGGGGTGAATGCCGGGGAGCTGTTTTTT. The J gene is TRBJ2-2, the V gene TRBV20-1, with a weak D call TRBD1 (6 bases). This CDR3 is built from 16 residues. Trimming shortened V by 0 bases and J by 6 bases, and 17 bases separated the two germline ends. Germline CDR1 is DFQATT and CDR2 is SNEGSKA (reference sequence).

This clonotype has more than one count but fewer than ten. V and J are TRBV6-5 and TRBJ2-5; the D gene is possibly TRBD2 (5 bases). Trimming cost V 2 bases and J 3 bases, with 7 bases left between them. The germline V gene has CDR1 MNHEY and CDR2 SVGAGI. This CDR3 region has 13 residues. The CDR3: CASSYAGEETQYF. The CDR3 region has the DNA TGTGCCAGCAGTTACGCCGGGGAAGAGACCCAGTACTTC.

CDR3 residues: CASSSLLAGEDEQYF. Written as DNA, the CDR3 is TGTGCCAGCAGTTCCTTACTAGCGGGAGAGGACGAGCAGTACTTC. The chain is built from TRBV6-5 and TRBJ2-7, with 11 nucleotides matching TRBD2. The V gene end was trimmed by 4 bases and the J gene end by 5 bases; junction bases not matched to a gene: 7. Germline V lookup: CDR1 MNHEY, CDR2 SVGAGI. This CDR3 spans 15 amino acids.

As DNA, the CDR3 is TGTGCCAGCAGCCTAAGGGGGGCGGCTTACAATGAGCAGTTCTTC. Its protein is CASSLRGAAYNEQFF. The chain employs TRBV6-1 and TRBJ2-1; D is possibly TRBD1 or TRBD2 (6 bases each). V lost 6 bases, J lost 4 bases, and 16 bases lay in between. The CDR3 sequence is 15 residues long. Germline loops: CDR1 MNHNS, CDR2 SASEGT.

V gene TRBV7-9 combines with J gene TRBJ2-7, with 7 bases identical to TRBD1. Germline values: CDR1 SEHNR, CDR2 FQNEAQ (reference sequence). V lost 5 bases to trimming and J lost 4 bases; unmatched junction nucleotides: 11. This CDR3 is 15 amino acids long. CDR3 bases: TGTGCCAGCAGCGCTACCTCACAGGGGTTATACGAGCAGTACTTC. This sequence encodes CASSATSQGLYEQYF.

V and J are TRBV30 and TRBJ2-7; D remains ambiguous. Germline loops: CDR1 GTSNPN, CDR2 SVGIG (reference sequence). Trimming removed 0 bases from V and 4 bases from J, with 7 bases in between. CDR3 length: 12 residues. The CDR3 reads CAWSVSDYEQYF. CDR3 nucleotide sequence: TGTGCCTGGAGTGTATCCGATTACGAGCAGTACTTC.

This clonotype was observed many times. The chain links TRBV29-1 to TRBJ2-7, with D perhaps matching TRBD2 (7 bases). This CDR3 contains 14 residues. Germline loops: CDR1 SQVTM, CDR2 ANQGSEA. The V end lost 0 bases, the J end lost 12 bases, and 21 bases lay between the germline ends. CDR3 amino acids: CSVEEGGGGLSMYF. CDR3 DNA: TGCAGCGTTGAAGAAGGGGGGGGCGGCCTTTCGATGTACTTC.

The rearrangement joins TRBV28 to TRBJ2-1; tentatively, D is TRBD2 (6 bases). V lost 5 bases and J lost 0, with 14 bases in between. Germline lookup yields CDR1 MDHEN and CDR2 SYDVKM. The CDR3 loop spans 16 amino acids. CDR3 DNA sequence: TGTGCCAGCAGTCATCTTAGCGGTAGCTCCTACAATGAGCAGTTCTTC. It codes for CASSHLSGSSYNEQFF. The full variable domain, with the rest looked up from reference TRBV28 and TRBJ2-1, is DVKVTQSSRYLVKRTGEKVFLECVQDMDHENMFWYRQDPGLGLRLIYFSYDVKMKEKGDIPEGYSVSREKKERFSLILESASTNQTSMYLCASSHLSGSSYNEQFFGPGTRLTVL.

CDR3 bases: TGTGCCAGCAGCTCCTGGGGGGTGGGAAACAATGAGCAGTTCTTC. Its protein is CASSSWGVGNNEQFF. The J gene is TRBJ2-1, the V gene TRBV7-9; D possibly corresponds to TRBD2 (6 bases). Trimming removed 4 bases at V and 5 bases at J, with 15 bases between. Germline CDR1 reads SEHNR; CDR2 reads FQNEAQ (reference sequence). The CDR3 spans 15 residues. Using reference TRBV7-9 and TRBJ2-1 for the parts outside the CDR3, the full variable domain is DTGVSQNPRHKITKRGQNVTFRCDPISEHNRLYWYRQTLGQGPEFLTYFQNEAQLEKSRLLSDRFSAERPKGSFSTLEIQRTEQGDSAMYLCASSSWGVGNNEQFFGPGTRLTVL.

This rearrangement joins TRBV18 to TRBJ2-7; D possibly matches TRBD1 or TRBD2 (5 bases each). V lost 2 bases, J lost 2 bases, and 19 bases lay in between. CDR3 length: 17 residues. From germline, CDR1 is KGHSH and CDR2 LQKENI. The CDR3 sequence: CASSPGPRDGLTYEQYF. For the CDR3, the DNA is TGTGCCAGCTCACCAGGCCCCCGGGACGGGCTTACCTACGAGCAGTACTTC.